This record concerns one T cell receptor (beta chain) sequence. Its antigen is undetermined. The data were taken from a study of cytomegalovirus exposure and HLA in healthy donors. Study at large: An earlier analysis identified under 130 million unique TCR beta sequences in 150 million to 200 million T cells. General study findings and limits: When the data were analyzed later, several of the most significant clusters appeared to be linked to common viral pathogens. Evidence from a later analysis indicated that most CMV-associated TCR beta chains looked HLA-restricted.

From germline, CDR1 is SQVTM and CDR2 ANQGSEA. The CDR3 sequence is 15 residues long. Trimming stripped 6 bases from V and 3 bases from J, with 21 bases between. Primers included in the PCR were 60 Vbeta and 13 Jbeta primers. Produced via immunoSEQ multiplex PCR; TCRdb's table is partial and in-frame only. Altogether around 200,000 clones are present, 84% being singletons, with the ten largest covering 1% to 1.5%. The sample was PBMCs. V usage is TRBV29-1 and J usage is TRBJ2-7; possible D gene TRBD2, 5 bases. The source of this sequence is a girl aged 2 to 10 in good health and CMV-seropositive. This CDR3 reads CSVYLTGRSYYEQYF. The CDR3 nucleotides are TGCAGCGTCTACCTAACGGGGAGATCCTACTACGAGCAGTACTTC.